This entry features one TCR beta chain sequence. Its antigen is undetermined. The sample belongs to a study of identifying expanded T cells in peripheral blood. No infections or other immune events were documented during collection. Clones were sequenced by immunoSEQ multiplex PCR, and TCRdb holds only the in-frame ones, with some missing. The repertoire holds 60,000 to 70,000 clones, with about 90% as singletons. The CDR3 runs to 12 residues. Germline CDR1 SGHRS, CDR2 YFSETQ. The V end was cut by 5 bases, the J end by 8 bases, with 12 bases between. Study-level points and caveats: Variance in clone template counts between two-week samples significantly increased with total template count across all healthy donors. Over approximately two and four weeks, about 15 and 19 clones changed, versus roughly 1.1 between replicates.

This receptor was identified in a person aged 18 to 75 in good health. Sequenced sample: blood. The chain uses TRBV5-1 and TRBJ2-3; D possibly corresponds to TRBD2 (5 bases). CDR3 residues: CASRDVEGTQYF. The CDR3 nucleotides are TGCGCCAGCAGGGACGTTGAGGGTACGCAGTATTTT. Based on the CDR3 plus reference TRBV5-1 and TRBJ2-3, the full variable domain is KAGVTQTPRYLIKTRGQQVTLSCSPISGHRSVSWYQQTPGQGLQFLFEYFSETQRNKGNFPGRFSGRQFSNSRSEMNVSTLELGDSALYLCASRDVEGTQYFGPGTRLTVL.